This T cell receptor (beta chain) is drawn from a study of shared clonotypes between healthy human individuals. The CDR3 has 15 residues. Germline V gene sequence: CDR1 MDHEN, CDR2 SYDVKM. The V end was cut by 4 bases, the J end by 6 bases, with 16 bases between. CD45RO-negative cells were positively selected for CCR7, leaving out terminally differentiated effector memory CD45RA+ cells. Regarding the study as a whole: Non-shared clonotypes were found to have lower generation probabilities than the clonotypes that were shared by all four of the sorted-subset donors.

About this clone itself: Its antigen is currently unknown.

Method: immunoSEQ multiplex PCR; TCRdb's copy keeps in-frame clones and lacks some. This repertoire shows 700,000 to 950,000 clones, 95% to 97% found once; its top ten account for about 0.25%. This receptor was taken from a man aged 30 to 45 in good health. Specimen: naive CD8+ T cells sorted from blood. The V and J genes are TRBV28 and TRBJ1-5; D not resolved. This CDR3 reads CASSSFISSGQPQHF. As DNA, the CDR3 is TGTGCCAGCAGTTCGTTCATCTCTTCGGGTCAGCCCCAGCATTTT.